This T cell receptor (beta chain) is from a study of cytomegalovirus exposure and HLA in healthy donors. The overall study: The same platform as the approximately 670 first-cohort repertoires was used for the 100 to 150 validation repertoires, a later analysis reported.

With 7 bases clipped from V and 9 bases from J, the junction kept 18 bases outside the gene matches. The CDR3 extends over 16 amino acids. Germline V gene lookup returns CDR1 MDHEN and CDR2 SYDVKM. Sequenced by immunoSEQ multiplex PCR; TCRdb stores in-frame clones only, minus some. The table includes fewer than 70,000 clones, 96% detected once. Sequences were obtained from PBMCs. The sequence derives from a man between 18 and 29 years old in good health and CMV-seronegative. The genes are TRBV28 and TRBJ1-2; 9 bases are a match to TRBD1. The CDR3 DNA sequence: TGTGCCAGCACCATTCAGGACAGGGGAGTTGCTAGTCGCTACACCTTC. As protein: CASTIQDRGVASRYTF.